The T cell receptor beta chain under discussion was sequenced for a study of T cells in Graves' hyperthyroidism and ophthalmopathy (dated 2019 in TCRdb). General notes on the study: Peripheral blood samples were taken at the time of initial diagnosis, prior to any treatment. Once sampling was done, hyperthyroidism patients were given methimazole at a starting dose of 30 mg daily, whereas ophthalmopathy patients were given high-dose intravenous methylprednisolone. Prospective prediction of ophthalmopathy was tested in an independent validation cohort consisting of 18 to 20 hyperthyroidism patients and some 15 patients who later progressed to ophthalmopathy. Thyroid tissue and blood T-cell repertoires from about six Graves' hyperthyroidism patients were also compared in the study. The 100 discovery patients were randomly divided into training and test sets at a 7:3 ratio. The paper reports TCR Vbeta CDR3 sequencing of fewer than 150 peripheral blood samples: approximately 41 ophthalmopathy, roughly 74 hyperthyroidism and around 17 progressor patients. TCR V-J signatures able to tell the groups apart were searched for in a discovery cohort of 90 to 100 patients, of whom more than 40 had Graves' ophthalmopathy and about 60 had stable Graves' hyperthyroidism. The investigation overall reported the following: In validation, the model predicted progression to ophthalmopathy with roughly 66% sensitivity and roughly 75% specificity, a median of 6.5 months before onset. A 13 V-J signature model separated ophthalmopathy from stable hyperthyroidism, with roughly 88% sensitivity and 81.08% specificity in cross-validation and 80%/75% in testing. Most expanded thyroid clonotypes (frequency above 0.001) were also detected in blood, suggesting blood repertoires may reflect thyroid immune responses. Sample size was not statistically predetermined, and investigators were not blinded to group allocation.

This clonotype was counted ten times or more. There is no known antigen for this receptor. No base quality values were provided; no much bigger clone lies one nucleotide off. A patient counted as having stable Graves' hyperthyroidism if no progression to ophthalmopathy occurred over 18 months of follow-up. Hyperthyroidism patients were newly diagnosed, had a disease duration of under 2 months, and were aged 18 to 65 years. Any patient with an uncontrolled infection, another autoimmune disease, pregnancy or lactation was excluded. Clinical symptoms, serum thyroxine and TRAb, thyroid ultrasound, and orbital computed tomography formed the basis for the diagnoses. PBMCs were separated from 8 to 10 ml of fresh peripheral blood using Ficoll-Paque density gradient centrifugation. Total RNA was extracted with Trizol reagent, and quality was checked on an Agilent 2100 Bioanalyzer. TCR beta CDR3 regions were amplified from RNA transcripts. A first-round RT-PCR of the TCR CDR3 used the HTBI primer set with the Qiagen OneStep RT-PCR kit. A second multiplex PCR round built the libraries, followed by size selection and purification. Libraries were sequenced paired-end with 100 bp reads on an Illumina HiSeq2000. The study's processing was this. Raw data were processed with SOAPnuke, discarding reads with adapters, uncalled bases, mean Phred below 15, or no exact constant-primer or identifier match. COPE v1.2.5 was used to merge high-quality paired reads, and clonotypes were defined as unique nucleotide sequences. MiTCR v1.1 was used to align the clonotypes against IMGT TRBV, TRBD and TRBJ reference segments. The analysis included only V-J combinations with a frequency above 0.0001, which together covered 99% to 99.2% of the repertoires. The TCS score was defined as F50 (clonal expansion) divided by E x V (chaos), with BLOSUM62-based TCRdist calculated between CDR3 peptides within each V-J. Welch's t-statistics and random forest reduced roughly 540 V-J features to 10 to 15, which were used in a naive Bayes classifier (R e1071). The public reads were reprocessed in TCRdb via fastp at Q25 and MiXCR, keeping in-frame beta chains. Each record represents a unique CDR3 protein, reported with the most common genes and DNA among its rows. The V and J calls, along with clone size, are taken from TCRdb and not from the paper's own processing. This sample lists fewer than 400,000 distinct CDR3 sequences; 16% were detected once. Clones ranked in the top ten supply 33% of the sample.

The junction shows trimming of 3 bases on V and 4 bases on J, plus 11 bases between the germline ends. The germline V gene yields SGHRS for CDR1 and YFSETQ for CDR2. Including the terminal cysteine and phenylalanine, the CDR3 comprises 13 residues. Only CDR3 DNA remains: 39 bases, in frame from the first base. This TCR derives from a man aged 30 to 45 with Graves' hyperthyroidism. Specimen: blood. This receptor chain uses TRBV5-1 and TRBJ2-7; 6 matching bases give a weak D call of TRBD1. Here the CDR3 is given as CASSSRDTYEQYF. The DNA sequence is as follows: TGCGCCAGCAGCTCCCGGGACACTTACGAGCAGTACTTC.